The present TCR beta chain was sequenced within a study of graft-versus-host responses after intestinal transplantation. Regarding the study as a whole: After transplant, early declines in HvG clones were associated with peak levels of circulating GvH clones.

The CDR3 runs 13 residues. TCRdb's copy holds only in-frame clones and misses some; the assay was immunoSEQ multiplex PCR. The sample records about 120,000 clones, roughly 95% being singletons. A note on this clone: Antigen specificity is unknown.

This sample comprised unstimulated CD8+ T cells sorted from spleen or lymph node cells, obtained before intestinal transplant. The sequence was obtained from a human donor who received an intestinal transplant. V is TRBV21-1 and J is TRBJ1-1. TRBV21-1 constitutes a pseudogene. The CDR3 coding sequence is TGTGCCAGCGTGCGGGAGAAGGGCACTGAAGCTTTCTTT. Its translation is CASVREKGTEAFF.